A selection of T cell receptor beta chains follows, all from one sample in a study of blood T cell repertoires in COVID-19. Some clones are missing from TCRdb's copy, which holds only in-frame ones; the method was immunoSEQ multiplex PCR. The sample shows around 190,000 clones, roughly 84% of them seen only once. Sample: PBMCs or T cells enriched from blood (not recorded which). The origin of the receptors is a woman under 40 who had recovered from COVID-19. CDR3s include the opening cysteine and the closing phenylalanine or tryptophan. D genes are given only for firm matches. Rows may omit the clone size; those that give it use once, few, many or a size class.

size	D	length	V	J	CDR3	DNA
NA	NA	13	TRBV7-9	TRBJ1-2	CASSSRRLYGYTF	TGTGCCAGCAGCTCGAGACGACTCTATGGCTACACCTTC
NA	NA	16	TRBV7-7	TRBJ2-1	CASSLRGGTPYNEQFF	TGTGCTAGCAGCTTAAGGGGTGGGACACCCTACAATGAGCAGTTCTTC
NA	NA	15	TRBV15	TRBJ2-7	CATSGWSRTSYEQYF	TGTGCCACCAGCGGTTGGTCTAGAACCTCCTACGAGCAGTACTTC
NA	TRBD2	17	TRBV10-1	TRBJ2-1	CASSELAGGRSYNEQFF	TGCGCCAGCAGTGAACTAGCGGGGGGCCGCTCCTACAATGAGCAGTTCTTC
NA	TRBD1	15	TRBV27	TRBJ2-7	CASSLLGTGSYEQYF	TGTGCCAGCAGTTTATTGGGGACAGGGTCCTACGAGCAGTACTTC
NA	NA	13	TRBV12-3/TRBV12-4	TRBJ1-4	CASSLQGNEKLFF	TGTGCCAGCAGTTTACAGGGGAACGAAAAACTGTTTTTT
NA	NA	16	TRBV5-1	TRBJ1-4	CASSLGAQGSSEKLFF	TGCGCCAGCAGCCTAGGGGCACAGGGAAGTTCGGAAAAACTGTTTTTT
few	TRBD1	16	TRBV7-2	TRBJ1-1	CASSLAGTGSGTEAFF	TGTGCCAGCAGCTTAGCCGGGACAGGATCGGGCACTGAAGCTTTCTTT
NA	NA	13	TRBV29-1	TRBJ1-1	CSVGGGGSTEAFF	TGCAGCGTTGGGGGAGGGGGGAGCACTGAAGCTTTCTTT
NA	TRBD1	15	TRBV7-9	TRBJ1-5	CASSSDRERNQPQHF	TGTGCCAGCTCTTCGGACAGGGAAAGAAACCAGCCCCAGCATTTT
NA	NA	11	TRBV11-3	TRBJ2-3	CASSLTDTQYF	TGTGCCAGCAGTCTGACAGATACGCAGTATTTT
NA	TRBD1	13	TRBV29-1	TRBJ1-1	CSLGQGAGTEAFF	TGCAGCCTTGGACAGGGGGCGGGCACTGAAGCTTTCTTT
once	TRBD1	13	TRBV5-5	TRBJ1-1	CASSPGGNTEAFF	TGTGCCAGCAGCCCAGGGGGAAACACTGAAGCTTTCTTT
NA	TRBD2	16	TRBV7-2	TRBJ2-4	CASSLLTAGGENIQYF	TGTGCCAGCAGCTTGCTGACAGCGGGAGGGGAAAACATTCAGTACTTC
NA	NA	14	TRBV6-5	TRBJ1-6	CASKTDTYNSPLHF	TGTGCCAGCAAGACGGACACCTATAATTCACCCCTCCACTTT
once	TRBD1	14	TRBV18	TRBJ2-5	CASSPDRAGGTQYF	TGTGCCAGCTCACCGGACAGGGCGGGCGGGACCCAGTACTTC
NA	NA	14	TRBV11-2	TRBJ1-4	CASSFLGAWEKLFF	TGTGCCAGCAGCTTCTTGGGCGCGTGGGAAAAACTGTTTTTT
NA	TRBD1	14	TRBV3-1/TRBV3-2	TRBJ1-4	CASSQAGQYEKLFF	TGTGCCAGCAGCCAAGCGGGACAGTATGAAAAACTGTTTTTT
NA	TRBD2	15	TRBV9	TRBJ2-1	CASSVGSGGPNEQFF	TGTGCCAGCAGCGTAGGAAGCGGGGGACCCAATGAGCAGTTCTTC
NA	NA	15	TRBV2	TRBJ1-1	CASSDSRSGNTEAFF	TGTGCCAGCAGTGACAGCAGAAGCGGGAACACTGAAGCTTTCTTT
NA	NA	15	TRBV23-1	TRBJ1-1	CASSQSKSPLTEAFF	TGCGCCAGCAGTCAATCAAAATCTCCCCTCACTGAAGCTTTCTTT
few	NA	18	TRBV9	TRBJ1-1	CASSVEAWGRSMNTEAFF	TGTGCCAGCAGCGTAGAAGCCTGGGGGCGGTCCATGAACACTGAAGCTTTCTTT
few	NA	16	TRBV6-4	TRBJ2-6	CASSDGEPSGANVLTF	TGTGCCAGCAGTGACGGGGAGCCCTCTGGGGCCAACGTCCTGACTTTC
NA	TRBD2	15	TRBV30	TRBJ2-1	CAWKLAGGAINEQFF	TGTGCCTGGAAACTAGCGGGGGGGGCCATTAATGAGCAGTTCTTC
NA	NA	14	TRBV29-1	TRBJ2-1	CSVEEEGAYNEQFF	TGCAGCGTTGAAGAAGAGGGTGCCTACAATGAGCAGTTCTTC
NA	TRBD2	16	TRBV5-1	TRBJ2-3	CASSPSLAGATDTQYF	TGCGCCAGCAGCCCCTCACTAGCGGGAGCAACAGATACGCAGTATTTT
NA	NA	14	TRBV10-3	TRBJ1-1	CAISVTAQGTEAFF	TGTGCCATCAGTGTTACAGCTCAAGGAACTGAAGCTTTCTTT
NA	NA	15	TRBV18	TRBJ2-5	CASSLFRAPQETQYF	TGTGCCAGCTCACTCTTCAGGGCACCCCAAGAGACCCAGTACTTC
NA	NA	12	TRBV9	TRBJ2-3	CASSPRVVTQYF	TGTGCCAGCAGCCCCCGCGTTGTTACGCAGTATTTT
NA	NA	11	TRBV5-1	TRBJ1-1	CASSEGTEAFF	TGCGCCAGCAGCGAGGGCACTGAAGCTTTCTTT
NA	TRBD2	14	TRBV6-5	TRBJ2-3	CASRTSGGPDTQYF	TGTGCCAGCAGGACTAGCGGGGGCCCCGATACGCAGTATTTT
NA	NA	13	TRBV15	TRBJ1-5	CATTPQGGRPQHF	TGTGCCACCACCCCCCAGGGAGGGAGGCCCCAGCATTTT
NA	TRBD1	14	TRBV18	TRBJ1-1	CASSPRQGNTEAFF	TGTGCCAGCTCACCACGACAGGGTAACACTGAAGCTTTCTTT
NA	NA	18	TRBV19	TRBJ2-6	CASSIGLGRPRGANVLTF	TGTGCCAGTAGTATAGGATTGGGCAGGCCCCGGGGGGCCAACGTCCTGACTTTC
NA	NA	11	TRBV5-1	TRBJ1-1	CASSLGQEAFF	TGCGCCAGCAGCTTGGGACAGGAAGCTTTCTTT
few	TRBD2	15	TRBV9	TRBJ2-6	CASSVAAQGLDLLTF	TGTGCCAGCAGCGTAGCGGCTCAGGGACTAGATTTGCTGACTTTC
NA	NA	14	TRBV9	TRBJ2-5	CASSRRGFGETQYF	TGTGCCAGCAGCCGACGGGGTTTTGGCGAGACCCAGTACTTC
NA	NA	14	TRBV5-5	TRBJ2-7	CASSPGGQTYEQYF	TGTGCCAGCAGCCCAGGGGGGCAGACCTACGAGCAGTACTTC
NA	NA	15	TRBV3-1/TRBV3-2	TRBJ2-1	CASSQGLVGYNEQFF	TGTGCCAGCAGCCAAGGACTAGTAGGGTACAATGAGCAGTTCTTC